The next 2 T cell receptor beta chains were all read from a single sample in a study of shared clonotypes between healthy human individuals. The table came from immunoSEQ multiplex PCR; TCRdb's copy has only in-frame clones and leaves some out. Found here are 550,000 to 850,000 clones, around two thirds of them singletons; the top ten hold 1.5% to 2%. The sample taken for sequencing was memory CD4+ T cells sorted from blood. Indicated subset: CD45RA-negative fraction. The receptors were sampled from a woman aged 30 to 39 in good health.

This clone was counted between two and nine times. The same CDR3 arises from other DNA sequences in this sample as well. The CDR3 sequence is CASSSSTATNEKLFF. The CDR3 DNA reads as TGCGCCAGCAGTAGCAGCACTGCAACTAATGAAAAACTGTTTTTT. The J gene is TRBJ1-4, the V gene TRBV5-1; D is unresolved. Germline CDR1 SGHRS, CDR2 YFSETQ. The CDR3 extends over 15 amino acids. V shed 5 bases and J shed 0 bases, with 11 bases lying between them. Combining the CDR3 with reference TRBV5-1 and TRBJ1-4 gives the whole variable domain KAGVTQTPRYLIKTRGQQVTLSCSPISGHRSVSWYQQTPGQGLQFLFEYFSETQRNKGNFPGRFSGRQFSNSRSEMNVSTLELGDSALYLCASSSSTATNEKLFFGSGTQLSVL.

This chain's CDR3 is CASSTWFSSTDTQYF. The CDR3 nucleotides are TGTGCCAGTAGTACCTGGTTCTCTAGCACAGATACGCAGTATTTT. The V call is TRBV19, the J call TRBJ2-3; D remains ambiguous. The germline V gene encodes CDR1 LNHDA and CDR2 SQIVND (reference sequence). This CDR3 contains 15 residues. V was shortened by 4 bases and J by 0 bases, with 11 bases between the two germline ends.